This T cell receptor (beta chain) was sequenced during a study of radiotherapy plus CTLA-4 blockade in lung cancer. Broader study findings: Early blood T cell clone changes and increased post-radiation serum interferon-beta were reportedly the strongest response predictors. TCR clones of tumor origin grew in blood after radiotherapy plus ipilimumab.

V shed 3 bases and J 5 bases; nucleotides not matched to a gene: 15. There are 18 residues in the CDR3. Germline V gives CDR1 LGHNA, CDR2 YSLEER. TCRdb's copy holds only in-frame clones and misses some; the assay was immunoSEQ multiplex PCR. The sample has 47,000 or so clones, about 85% seen once. With respect to this clone: Its antigen is not identified.

This chain uses TRBV4-3 with TRBJ2-4; 8 nucleotides line up with TRBD2. This receptor was identified in a human donor with non-small cell lung cancer whose response to radiotherapy plus ipilimumab could not be evaluated. The input for sequencing was peripheral blood, taken from a patient treated with radiotherapy plus ipilimumab. CDR3 coding DNA: TGCGCCAGCAGCCAGTCAAGTGGAGCTAGCGGGCCCCAAAACATTCAGTACTTC. Protein: CASSQSSGASGPQNIQYF.